These T cell receptor beta chains were read from a single sample in a study of T cells in narcolepsy. The repertoire was sequenced with immunoSEQ multiplex PCR; TCRdb's copy has only in-frame clones and lacks some. The data contain some 22,000 clones, roughly 85% of them singletons. Sequencing was performed on memory (CD45RA-) CD4+ T cells from blood. All receptors derive from a human donor in good health. The CDR3 runs from the conserved cysteine through the conserved F or W. The D gene is left open where the match is weak. Expanded clones are given a class, and other clones once, few, many or no size at all.

J,size,D,V,DNA,CDR3
TRBJ2-3,once,NA,TRBV4-2,TGTGCCAGCAGCCAAGGGAGTCTAGATAGAGGAACAGATACGCAGTATTTT,CASSQGSLDRGTDTQYF
TRBJ2-1,NA,NA,TRBV27,TGTGCCAGCAGTTTATTGAGGACGGTTTTCCCCCACAATGAGCAGTTCTTC,CASSLLRTVFPHNEQFF
TRBJ2-7,NA,TRBD1,TRBV30,TGTGCCTGGGCGAGGACAGGTCATTCCTACGAGCAGTACTTC,CAWARTGHSYEQYF
TRBJ2-1,NA,TRBD1,TRBV10-2,TGCGCCAGCAGTGAGTCGGTACAGGGGGCGAATGAGCAGTTCTTC,CASSESVQGANEQFF
TRBJ2-3,once,NA,TRBV2,TGTGCCAGCAGTGGAGAGGGCCAAGGGACAGATACGCAGTATTTT,CASSGEGQGTDTQYF
TRBJ1-2,NA,NA,TRBV28,TGTGCCAGCAGTTTATATGGACTTTCGGGTGGCTACACCTTC,CASSLYGLSGGYTF
TRBJ2-7,NA,TRBD2,TRBV5-1,TGCGCCAGCAGCGGCGGGACTAGCGGCCAAGGCGAGCAGTACTTC,CASSGGTSGQGEQYF
TRBJ2-7,NA,NA,TRBV7-2,TGTGCCAGCAGCCTTATTGGTCGGGACGAGCAGTACTTC,CASSLIGRDEQYF
TRBJ1-1,NA,TRBD1,TRBV7-2,TGTGCCAGCAGCCGGACCGGGACAGGGGAAACTGAAGCTTTCTTT,CASSRTGTGETEAFF
TRBJ2-3,NA,NA,TRBV6-1,TGTGCCAGCAGTGAAGCGGCGGGGCCTAGTAGGGTCACAGATACGCAGTATTTT,CASSEAAGPSRVTDTQYF
TRBJ2-7,once,NA,TRBV10-3,TGTGCCATCAGCCCTTTGGGCCTCGTCGACGAGCAGTACTTC,CAISPLGLVDEQYF
TRBJ1-2,NA,NA,TRBV30,TGTGCCTGGAGTTCAATCTATGGCTACACCTTC,CAWSSIYGYTF
TRBJ2-3,NA,TRBD2,TRBV27,TGTGCCAGCAGTAAGAGGATAGCGGGATTGGCAGATACGCAGTATTTT,CASSKRIAGLADTQYF
TRBJ2-7,NA,NA,TRBV6-5,TGTGCCAGCACCCTAGGGGGTTTAATCTACGAGCAGTACTTC,CASTLGGLIYEQYF
TRBJ2-6,NA,NA,TRBV28,TGTGCCAGCAGCTTGTCTAGGGCTGGGGCCAACGTCCTGACTTTC,CASSLSRAGANVLTF
TRBJ2-1,NA,NA,TRBV5-1,TGCGCCAGCAGCCGCGACAGGCAAGATAGCAATGAGCAGTTCTTC,CASSRDRQDSNEQFF
TRBJ2-5,NA,TRBD1,TRBV10-3,TGTGCCATCAGGGCAGATAAACCGGGACAGGGAGGGGGTCAAGAGACCCAGTACTTC,CAIRADKPGQGGGQETQYF
TRBJ1-5,NA,TRBD1,TRBV10-3,TGTGCCATCAGTGAGGCGGGACAGGGGGATCAGCCCCAGCATTTT,CAISEAGQGDQPQHF
TRBJ2-5,NA,TRBD2,TRBV2,TGTGCCAGCAGTGCTAGCGGGAGGTGGGAGACCCAGTACTTC,CASSASGRWETQYF
TRBJ1-2,NA,NA,TRBV7-8,TGTGCCAGCAGTCTGGACAGCTCTAACTATGGCTACACCTTC,CASSLDSSNYGYTF